This TCR beta chain was found in a study of blood T cell repertoires in COVID-19. Across the whole study: Donors in the United States, Italy and Spain gave samples during acute or convalescent COVID-19. In each case, the material was cDNA or gDNA derived from T cells, B-cell-depleted T cells, or PBMCs.

Germline CDR1 MNHEY, CDR2 SVGAGI. The V segment lost 2 bases and the J segment 8 bases; nucleotides outside the gene matches: 5. The length of the CDR3 is 13 residues. How the authors handled the data: Amplification of reference gene primers provided the estimated nucleated cell counts. Produced via immunoSEQ multiplex PCR; TCRdb's table is partial and in-frame only. The V and J calls and clone size are taken from that table; D and trimming were inferred from the DNA. The table shows approximately 170,000 clones, with 80% to 90% occurring only once. This chain connects TRBV6-5 to TRBJ1-1; the match to TRBD1 covers 7 bases. The sample was peripheral blood. This TCR was recovered from a man aged 18 to 30 who had recovered from COVID-19. The CDR3 DNA reads as TGTGCCAGCAGTTACCAGGGGGGCCTGGAAGCTTTCTTT. Protein product: CASSYQGGLEAFF.